This TCR beta chain comes out of a study of T cells expressing NK-cell markers. CDR1 is MNHNS and CDR2 is SASEGT in the germline V gene. The CDR3 sequence is 15 residues long. This clonotype is labeled medium-sized based on frequency. TCRdb re-called the 5' RACE reads, yielding one record per CDR3 amino acid sequence without DNA. Its listing shows approximately 380,000 distinct CDR3 sequences. The clonotype originates from a man aged 18 to 70 in good health. Sample: blood T cells: a sorted CD56 or NKG2C T cell subset, CD4+ or CD8+ T cells, or bulk PBMC T cells (not recorded which). The chain carries TRBV6-1 and TRBJ2-1; TCRdb returns TRBD2, unconfirmable since there is no DNA. The chain's CDR3 is CASSVDGGTYNEQFF.